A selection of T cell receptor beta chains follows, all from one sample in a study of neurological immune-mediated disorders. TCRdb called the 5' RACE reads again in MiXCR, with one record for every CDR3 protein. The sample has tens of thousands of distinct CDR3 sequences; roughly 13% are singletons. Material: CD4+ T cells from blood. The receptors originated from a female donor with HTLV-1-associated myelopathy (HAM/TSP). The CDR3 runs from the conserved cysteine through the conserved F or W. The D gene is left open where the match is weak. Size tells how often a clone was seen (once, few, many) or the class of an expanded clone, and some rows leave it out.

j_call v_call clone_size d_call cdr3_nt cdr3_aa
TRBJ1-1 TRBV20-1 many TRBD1 TGCAGTGCGCGCCCAGGGGGCTCGGGCGTCTACACTGAAGCTTTCTTT CSARPGGSGVYTEAFF
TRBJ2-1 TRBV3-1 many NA TGTGCCAGCAGCCCCAGGAGCAATGAGCAGTTCTTC CASSPRSNEQFF
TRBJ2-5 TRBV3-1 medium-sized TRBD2 TGTGCCAGCAGCCAAGTTGCGGGACTAGGGGAGACCCAGTACTTC CASSQVAGLGETQYF
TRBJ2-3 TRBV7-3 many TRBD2 TGTGCCAGCAGCTTTGGGGGGGGCACAGATACGCAGTATTTT CASSFGGGTDTQYF
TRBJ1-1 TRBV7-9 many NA TGTGCCAGCAGCTGGGGACATAAGAACACTGAAGCTTTCTTT CASSWGHKNTEAFF
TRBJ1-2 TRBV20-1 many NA TGCAGTGCTTACCCCGGGCCACCATCTGGCTACACCTTC CSAYPGPPSGYTF
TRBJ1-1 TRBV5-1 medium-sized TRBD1 TGCGCCAGCAGCTTGATGGGACAGGGGGGCACTGAAGCTTTCTTT CASSLMGQGGTEAFF
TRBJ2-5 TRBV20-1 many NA TGCAGTGCCTCCCCCGGTTGGGGGCTTGATGAGACCCAGTACTTC CSASPGWGLDETQYF
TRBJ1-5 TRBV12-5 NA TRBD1 TGTGCTAGTGGGCTTCTGGACAGGTTCCAGCCCCAGCATTTT CASGLLDRFQPQHF
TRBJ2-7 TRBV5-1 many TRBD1 TGCGCCAGCAGCTTGCAGGGGGCGGAGGAAGAGCAGTACTTC CASSLQGAEEEQYF
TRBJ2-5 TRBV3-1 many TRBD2 TGTGCCAGCAGCCAAGGACTAGCGGGAGTCGACGGAGAGACCCAGTACTTC CASSQGLAGVDGETQYF
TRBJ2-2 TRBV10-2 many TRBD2 TGCGCCAGCAGTGTGGTAGCGGGGGTTACCGGGGAGCTGTTTTTT CASSVVAGVTGELFF
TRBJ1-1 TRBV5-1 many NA TGCGCCAGCAGCTTGGGGCGGGATAACACTGAAGCTTTCTTT CASSLGRDNTEAFF
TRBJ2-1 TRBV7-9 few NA TGTGCCAGCAGCTTGTCAGTAAGTGAGCAGTTCTTC CASSLSVSEQFF
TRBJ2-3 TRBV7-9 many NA TGTGCCAGCAGCTTAGCAGGGACCCCGCGCACAGATACGCAGTATTTT CASSLAGTPRTDTQYF
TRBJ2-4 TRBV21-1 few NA TGTGCCAGCAGCCGCGGAATCGGGCAAGGAGCCAAAAACATTCAGTACTTC CASSRGIGQGAKNIQYF
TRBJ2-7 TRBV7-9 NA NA TGTGCCAGCAGCTTAGAGGGGGGGGGAGAGCAGTACTTC CASSLEGGGEQYF
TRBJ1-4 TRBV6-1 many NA TGTGCCAGCAGTGAAGCTCTGACCGGGACGGCAACTAATGAAAAACTGTTTTTT CASSEALTGTATNEKLFF
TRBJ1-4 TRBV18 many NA TGTGCCAGCTCACCAGACAGTAATGAAAAACTGTTTTTT CASSPDSNEKLFF
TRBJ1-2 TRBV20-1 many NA TGCAGTGCTCCAACCGGGGACGCAGCTGGCTACACCTTC CSAPTGDAAGYTF
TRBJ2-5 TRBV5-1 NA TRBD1 TGCGCCAGCAGCTCGACAGGGGAGATCCAAGAGACCCAGTACTTC CASSSTGEIQETQYF
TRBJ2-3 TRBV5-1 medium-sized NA TGCGCCAGCAGCTTGGGCTCAAGCACAGATACGCAGTATTTT CASSLGSSTDTQYF